Sequencing of this T cell receptor beta chain was carried out in a study of T-cell reconstitution after alpha-beta-depleted transplantation in children. Deletions cut 4 bases from V and 5 bases from J, with 8 bases between. CDR1 and CDR2 from the germline V gene are SEHNR and FQNEAQ (reference sequence). This CDR3 contains 13 residues. The TCRbeta library incorporated unique molecular identifiers. TCRdb re-derived calls from the PCR reads in MiXCR, one entry per CDR3 protein. The sample has 250,000 to 300,000 distinct CDR3 sequences; around a tenth are singletons. The sequence derives from a male patient aged 2-10 years who had a stem cell transplant for chronic granulomatous disease, so the T cells may come from the graft donor. Sequenced here: peripheral blood, sampled 180 days after TCRalphabeta/CD19-depleted stem cell transplant. The rearrangement uses TRBV7-9 and TRBJ1-4; no clear D. CDR3 sequence: CASSSGRNEKLFF. CDR3 sequence (DNA): TGTGCCAGCAGCTCTGGACGGAATGAAAAACTGTTTTTT.